A single sample gave rise to the 31 T cell receptor beta chains below, sequenced in a study of blood T cell repertoires in COVID-19. The method was immunoSEQ multiplex PCR; TCRdb's version includes in-frame clones alone and lacks a portion of them. The sample consists of fewer than 200,000 clones, approximately 82% of them appearing once. The source material was PBMCs or T cells enriched from blood (not recorded which). The origin of the receptors is a man aged 50-59 years who had recovered from COVID-19.

This clone has only a few counts. The gene calls are TRBV11-2 and TRBJ1-6, with D possibly matching TRBD1 (6 bases). CDR3 length equals 17 residues. CDR1 and CDR2 from the germline V gene are SGHAT and FQNNGV. The V end lost 6 bases, the J end lost 10 bases, and 25 bases lay between the germline ends. CDR3 DNA: TGTGCCAGCAGTCGATCCCTTCGGGGGCGCGGGGGCTCACCCCTCCACTTT. It translates to CASSRSLRGRGGSPLHF.

The chain uses TRBV7-6 and TRBJ1-3; no firm D call. Per germline, CDR1 SGHVS and CDR2 FNYEAQ. V shed 7 bases and J shed 2 bases, with 15 bases lying between them. The CDR3 runs to 15 residues. The CDR3 spells CASTVSHQTGNTIYF. For the CDR3, the DNA is TGTGCCAGCACCGTGTCGCATCAGACTGGAAACACCATATATTTT.

The V and J genes are TRBV6-4 and TRBJ1-5, with 7 bases matching TRBD1. The CDR3 covers 15 residues. Germline V gene data show CDR1 as MRHNA and CDR2 as SNTAGT. V lost 6 bases, J lost 5 bases, and 10 bases stayed unmatched. CDR3 in DNA: TGTGCCAGCAGCCTCACAGGGGATGATTATCAGCCCCAGCATTTT. It codes for CASSLTGDDYQPQHF.

The chain couples TRBV6-1 to TRBJ2-7; D gene uncertain. This CDR3 has 11 amino acids. Germline CDR1 is MNHNS and CDR2 is SASEGT. V shed 2 bases and J shed 6 bases, with 5 bases lying between them. The CDR3 bases are TGTGCCAGCAGTGAATTCGGCGAGCAGTACTTC. Translating gives CASSEFGEQYF.

This clone has just one count. The chain employs TRBV3-1 (or the pseudogene TRBV3-2) and TRBJ1-1, with TRBD1 as a possible D gene (5 bases). Germline V CDR1 and CDR2: LGHDT, YNNKEL (reference sequence). The ends were cut back, 4 bases at V and 4 bases at J, with 22 bases in the middle. The CDR3 extends over 17 amino acids. The CDR3 here is CASSPRPDRQSGTEAFF. The CDR3 DNA reads as TGTGCCAGCAGCCCTAGACCAGACCGACAGTCGGGCACTGAAGCTTTCTTT.

The gene calls are TRBV10-2 and TRBJ1-1, with 7 bases lining up with TRBD1. J was trimmed by 4 bases and V by 6 bases; bases with no gene match: 8. This CDR3 region has 14 residues. Per germline, CDR1 WSHSY and CDR2 SAAADI. DNA of the CDR3: TGCGCCAGCAGGCTATCTCAGGGGGGCACTGAAGCTTTCTTT. Residues: CASRLSQGGTEAFF.

This clone was observed once. The chain carries TRBV10-2 and TRBJ1-1, with D perhaps TRBD1 (5 bases). V was clipped by 4 bases and J by 5 bases, with 14 bases between them. Germline CDR1 and CDR2: WSHSY and SAAADI. This CDR3 is 14 amino acids long. The CDR3 nucleotides read TGCGCCAGCAGTGGCGAGATTCGGGGGACTGAAGCTTTCTTT. The encoded protein is CASSGEIRGTEAFF.

The chain employs TRBV10-3 and TRBJ2-1; D uncertain. V lost 0 bases and J 0 bases, leaving 9 bases between the germline ends. CDR3 length equals 16 residues. Per germline, CDR1 ENHRY and CDR2 SYGVKD. In DNA form, the CDR3 reads TGTGCCATCAGTGAGTCTCGGGTCAGCTCCTACAATGAGCAGTTCTTC. Its translation: CAISESRVSSYNEQFF.

This clone was seen only a few times. V is TRBV5-1 and J is TRBJ1-6; TRBD1 aligns across 7 bases. Germline V gene sequence: CDR1 SGHRS, CDR2 YFSETQ. V shed 0 bases and J 7 bases; nucleotides not matched to a gene: 1. This CDR3 is built from 14 residues. CDR3 DNA sequence: TGCGCCAGCAGCTTGGGCAGGGGGAATTCACCCCTCCACTTT. Translation gives CASSLGRGNSPLHF.

In its sample, this clone was seen many times. The CDR3 here is CASKAERPHTF. The CDR3 DNA reads as TGTGCCAGCAAGGCCGAGCGGCCCCACACCTTC. This rearrangement joins TRBV2 to TRBJ1-2; D gene ambiguous. CDR3 length: 11 residues. Germline loops: CDR1 SNHLY, CDR2 FYNNEI. Trimming shortened V by 7 bases and J by 12 bases, and 15 bases separated the two germline ends.

This chain connects TRBV4-1 to TRBJ1-2; D might be TRBD1 (6 bases). The CDR3 runs to 15 residues. The V end was cut by 0 bases, the J end by 7 bases, with 15 bases between. The germline V gene encodes CDR1 MGHRA and CDR2 YSYEKL. CDR3 amino acids: CASSQDGRGLGGYTF. The CDR3 DNA follows: TGCGCCAGCAGCCAAGATGGCAGGGGCCTGGGTGGCTACACCTTC.

The V and J genes are TRBV11-2 and TRBJ1-1, with 7 bases that match TRBD1. The junction had 13 bases not matched to a gene; V was cut back by 0 bases and J by 6 bases. The CDR3 length is 17 residues. CDR1 and CDR2 (germline): SGHAT, FQNNGV. CDR3 nucleotide sequence: TGTGCCAGCAGCTTAGACAGACAGGGCCGATTTTCTTCTGAAGCTTTCTTT. Its translation is CASSLDRQGRFSSEAFF.

The CDR3 protein is CASSYGNQETQYF. In DNA, the CDR3 is TGTGCCAGCAGCTACGGGAACCAAGAGACCCAGTACTTC. The gene calls are TRBV5-6 and TRBJ2-5, with TRBD2 as a possible D gene (5 bases). The V and J ends lost 3 bases and 0 bases respectively, with 6 bases between them. The CDR3 contains 13 residues. CDR1 is SGHDT, CDR2 YYEEEE, per germline.

The gene calls are TRBV18 and TRBJ1-1, with no clear D. Germline V CDR1 and CDR2: KGHSH, LQKENI. Trimming took off 5 bases at V and 2 bases at J, with 9 bases between the two ends. This CDR3 is built from 13 residues. As DNA, the CDR3 is TGTGCCAGCTCAACGGACTTAAACACTGAAGCTTTCTTT. Protein: CASSTDLNTEAFF.

The table lists this clone with a count of one. This chain joins TRBV6-5 and TRBJ2-4; 8 bases are a match to TRBD1. The CDR3 extends over 13 amino acids. The ends lost 6 bases at V and 15 bases at J; junction bases unmatched: 13. CDR1 and CDR2 (germline): MNHEY, SVGAGI. CDR3 bases: TGTGCCAGCAGAGGGGGACAGGTGGGCATCACGTACTTC. Translating it yields CASRGGQVGITYF.

The gene calls are TRBV12-5 and TRBJ2-5, with TRBD2 matching over 9 bases. The CDR3 spans 17 residues. Looked up from germline, CDR1 is LGHNT and CDR2 is FRNRAP. V dropped 6 bases and J dropped 7; count of bases not matched to a gene: 18. The CDR3 DNA reads as TGTGCTAGTGGCCCTAAGGGCCCAGCGGGGGGCGGGGGGACCCAGTACTTC. This encodes CASGPKGPAGGGGTQYF.

The gene calls are TRBV11-3 and TRBJ2-7, with a weak D call TRBD2 (6 bases). V was trimmed by 5 bases and J by 0 bases, leaving 20 bases between them. This CDR3 spans 17 amino acids. Germline V gene lookup returns CDR1 SGHNT and CDR2 YENEEA. The CDR3 here is CASSPGRGSEGSYEQYF. The CDR3, as DNA: TGTGCCAGCAGCCCGGGGCGGGGATCGGAGGGCTCCTACGAGCAGTACTTC.

The chain is built from TRBV5-1 and TRBJ2-3, with 8 bases aligning to TRBD2. The CDR3 runs 16 residues. V was pared by 3 bases and J by 2 bases, with 8 bases of the junction left unmatched. In germline, CDR1 is SGHRS, CDR2 YFSETQ. For the CDR3, the DNA is TGCGCCAGCAGCTCGGTGGTCGGGGGGGCCACAGATACGCAGTATTTT. This encodes CASSSVVGGATDTQYF.

The chain uses TRBV20-1 and TRBJ2-5; D remains ambiguous. The length of the CDR3 is 11 residues. The germline V and J ends were trimmed by 5 bases and 5 bases, with 9 bases remaining between them. Germline V gene sequence: CDR1 DFQATT, CDR2 SNEGSKA (reference sequence). CDR3 in amino acids: CSASVRETQYF. CDR3 DNA: TGCAGTGCTTCCGTCCGGGAGACCCAGTACTTC.

The J gene is TRBJ2-3, the V gene TRBV27; possible D gene TRBD2, 5 bases. V was trimmed by 3 bases and J by 0 bases, leaving 13 bases between them. The CDR3 is 16 amino acids. Germline values: CDR1 MNHEY, CDR2 SMNVEV (reference sequence). This chain's CDR3 is CASSFGRTASTDTQYF. CDR3 sequence (DNA): TGTGCCAGCAGTTTCGGACGGACTGCTAGCACAGATACGCAGTATTTT.

The gene calls are TRBV19 and TRBJ2-7; TRBD2 is a possible D gene (5 bases). The CDR3 loop spans 13 amino acids. Trimming removed 6 bases from V and 3 bases from J, with 12 bases in between. Germline CDR1 LNHDA, CDR2 SQIVND (reference sequence). DNA for the CDR3: TGTGCCAGTAGCCCAGGACTGGTCTACGAGCAGTACTTC. This encodes CASSPGLVYEQYF.

The V call is TRBV14, the J call TRBJ2-5; possibly TRBD2 for D (5 bases). CDR1 and CDR2 (germline): SGHDN, FVKESK. The CDR3 runs to 16 residues. Trimming shortened V by 4 bases and J by 2 bases, and 17 bases separated the two germline ends. CDR3 amino acids: CASSLQRGRVQETQYF. The CDR3 DNA is TGTGCCAGCAGCCTACAACGGGGAAGGGTTCAAGAGACCCAGTACTTC. The complete variable domain, with remaining parts taken from reference TRBV14 and TRBJ2-5, reads EAGVTQFPSHSVIEKGQTVTLRCDPISGHDNLYWYRRVMGKEIKFLLHFVKESKQDESGMPNNRFLAERTGGTYSTLKVQPAELEDSGVYFCASSLQRGRVQETQYFGPGTRLLVL.

This chain joins TRBV5-1 and TRBJ1-1; D possibly corresponds to TRBD1 (6 bases). Germline V lookup: CDR1 SGHRS, CDR2 YFSETQ. This CDR3 region has 14 residues. Trimming pared 3 bases from V and 5 bases from J, leaving 14 bases between. The CDR3 sequence: CASSSTLQGTEAFF. The CDR3 coding sequence is TGCGCCAGCAGCTCCACCCTACAGGGAACTGAAGCTTTCTTT.

This clone was observed a few times. The chain employs TRBV5-1 and TRBJ1-2; TRBD1 might be the D (6 bases). The CDR3 runs to 14 residues. V lost 0 bases and J lost 6, with 12 bases in between. The germline V gene encodes CDR1 SGHRS and CDR2 YFSETQ. The DNA for the CDR3 is TGCGCCAGCAGCTTGGGCTACCAGGGGAATGGCTACACCTTC. Translated: CASSLGYQGNGYTF.

J is TRBJ1-5 and V is TRBV7-9, with 8 nucleotides matching TRBD1. Germline-derived CDR1 and CDR2 are SEHNR and FQNEAQ (reference sequence). The CDR3 totals 14 residues. Trimming removed 5 bases from V and 7 bases from J; junction bases left unmatched: 7. The CDR3 bases are TGTGCCAGCAGCCTCCGGACAGGGTCCCAGCCCCAGCATTTT. Translated: CASSLRTGSQPQHF.

This chain joins TRBV6-8 and TRBJ1-5, with 9 nucleotides matching TRBD1. V lost 6 bases, J lost 4 bases, and 25 bases stayed unmatched. The CDR3 extends over 21 amino acids. CDR1 MNHGY and CDR2 SAAAGT come from the germline V gene. The CDR3 sequence: CASSRGQGLFPHLGSNQPQHF. Written as DNA, the CDR3 is TGTGCCAGCAGCCGCGGACAGGGGTTATTCCCCCACCTAGGATCGAATCAGCCCCAGCATTTT.

The count of this clone is one. The chain joins TRBV5-1 to TRBJ1-1, with D tentatively TRBD1 (6 bases). The CDR3 contains 15 residues. Germline V gene lookup returns CDR1 SGHRS and CDR2 YFSETQ. The V end was cut by 1 base, the J end by 1 base, with 11 bases between. CDR3: CASSLFAGANTEAFF. The CDR3 DNA reads TGCGCCAGCAGCTTGTTCGCAGGGGCGAACACTGAAGCTTTCTTT.

The chain links TRBV2 to TRBJ2-5; TRBD1 aligns across 10 bases. V was clipped by 7 bases and J by 4 bases; unmatched bases: 9. The CDR3 has 15 amino acids. CDR1 is SNHLY, CDR2 FYNNEI, per germline. This CDR3 reads CASIRQGAQGETQYF. CDR3 nucleotide sequence: TGTGCCAGCATTCGACAGGGGGCGCAGGGAGAGACCCAGTACTTC. The full variable domain, in which reference TRBV2 and TRBJ2-5 provide the parts outside the CDR3, is EPEVTQTPSHQVTQMGQEVILRCVPISNHLYFYWYRQILGQKVEFLVSFYNNEISEKSEIFDDQFSVERPDGSNFTLKIRSTKLEDSAMYFCASIRQGAQGETQYFGPGTRLLVL.

This clone appeared a few times. V usage is TRBV11-2 and J usage is TRBJ1-1; 8 nucleotides agree with TRBD1. CDR3 size: 13 residues. CDR1 is SGHAT, CDR2 FQNNGV, per germline. V trimming: 6 bases; J trimming: 7 bases; junction bases outside the gene matches: 7. CDR3 DNA sequence: TGTGCCAGCAGAAGTACAGGGGGAGGTGAAGCTTTCTTT. The encoded protein is CASRSTGGGEAFF. Full variable domain (remainder filled in from reference TRBV11-2 and TRBJ1-1): EAGVAQSPRYKIIEKRQSVAFWCNPISGHATLYWYQQILGQGPKLLIQFQNNGVVDDSQLPKDRFSAERLKGVDSTLKIQPAKLEDSAVYLCASRSTGGGEAFFGQGTRLTVV.

The gene calls are TRBV27 and TRBJ1-6, with 7 nucleotides matching TRBD1. Germline-derived CDR1 and CDR2 are MNHEY and SMNVEV (reference sequence). The CDR3 has 16 residues. Trimming cost V 6 bases and J 2 bases; bases outside gene matches: 7. In DNA form, the CDR3 reads TGTGCCAGCAGCGTGGACAGGAGAACCTATAATTCACCCCTCCACTTT. The encoded protein is CASSVDRRTYNSPLHF.

The chain couples TRBV6-5 to TRBJ2-7; no clear D gene. This CDR3 region has 13 residues. Trimming cost V 6 bases and J 6 bases, with 15 bases left between them. In germline, CDR1 is MNHEY, CDR2 SVGAGI. The CDR3 loop reads CASRFPGSGEQYF. The DNA for the CDR3 is TGTGCCAGCAGGTTCCCCGGTTCGGGCGAGCAGTACTTC.